These 10 T cell receptor beta chains came from one sample sequenced in a study of cytomegalovirus exposure and HLA in healthy donors. 13 Jbeta primers and 60 Vbeta primers were used for the PCR. Measured with immunoSEQ multiplex PCR; TCRdb has only the in-frame clones, and not every one. This repertoire shows over 150,000 clones, roughly 80% found once; its top ten account for around 14%. Sequenced sample: PBMCs. The receptors stem from a woman aged 45-60 years in good health and CMV-seronegative.

This CDR3 reads CASSQQMNTEAFF. CDR3 nucleotides: TGTGCCAGCAGTCAACAAATGAACACTGAAGCTTTCTTT. This chain links TRBV28 with TRBJ1-1; D unresolved. This CDR3 is built from 13 residues. V lost 5 bases and J 0 bases, leaving 7 bases between the germline ends. Germline V gives CDR1 MDHEN, CDR2 SYDVKM.

V gene TRBV10-3 combines with J gene TRBJ2-5; weak D call: TRBD2 (6 bases). The V end lost 10 bases, the J end lost 3 bases, and 12 bases lay between the germline ends. The CDR3 has 12 amino acids. Germline V gene sequence: CDR1 ENHRY, CDR2 SYGVKD. CDR3 DNA sequence: TGTGCCACCCGGGGGTGGGAAGAGACCCAGTACTTC. Translated, it gives CATRGWEETQYF.

The chain recombines TRBV5-1 with TRBJ1-2; the D gene is possibly TRBD1 (5 bases). The CDR3 has 16 amino acids. Looked up from germline, CDR1 is SGHRS and CDR2 is YFSETQ. The V end lost 7 bases, the J end lost 3 bases, and 22 bases lay between the germline ends. The DNA of the CDR3 is TGCGCCAGCCGCCTTGGGGTCGGGGGATCCCACTATGGCTACACCTTC. It is translated as CASRLGVGGSHYGYTF.

This chain connects TRBV6-1 to TRBJ1-1, with TRBD1 as a possible D gene (6 bases). Trimming stripped 4 bases from V and 4 bases from J, with 10 bases between. This CDR3 is 13 amino acids long. The germline V gene encodes CDR1 MNHNS and CDR2 SASEGT. CDR3 in amino acids: CASSATGSTEAFF. CDR3 bases: TGTGCCAGCAGTGCTACAGGGTCCACTGAAGCTTTCTTT.

The V gene is TRBV10-1, the J gene TRBJ1-1, with D uncertain. Germline CDR1 and CDR2: WNHNN and SYGVQD (reference sequence). V gave up 3 bases and J gave up 4 bases, with 15 bases separating them. This CDR3 has 15 residues. The CDR3 coding sequence is TGCGCCAGCAGTGACGAAAGTGGGCCCAGCACTGAAGCTTTCTTT. Translated, it gives CASSDESGPSTEAFF.

CDR3 residues: CASSAVQGTSNYGYTF. The CDR3 region has the DNA TGTGCCAGCAGTGCCGTCCAGGGGACCTCTAACTATGGCTACACCTTC. The chain uses TRBV6-4 and TRBJ1-2, with D tentatively TRBD1 (6 bases). In germline, CDR1 is MRHNA, CDR2 SNTAGT. The CDR3 totals 16 residues. Trimming took off 4 bases at V and 0 bases at J, with 15 bases between the two ends.

The chain uses TRBV7-9 and TRBJ1-6; D remains unclear. V lost 0 bases and J 14 bases, leaving 14 bases between the germline ends. The V gene's germline CDR1 is SEHNR and CDR2 FQNEAQ (reference sequence). There are 14 residues in the CDR3. CDR3 amino acids: CASSLAREGPTLHF. In DNA form, the CDR3 reads TGTGCCAGCAGCTTAGCGCGGGAGGGTCCAACCCTCCACTTT.

The V call is TRBV6-5, the J call TRBJ1-5; D is undetermined. V was shortened by 6 bases and J by 0 bases, with 6 bases between the two germline ends. The CDR3 runs 13 residues. Germline V gene lookup returns CDR1 MNHEY and CDR2 SVGAGI. The CDR3 reads CASSLGSNQPQHF. The CDR3 nucleotides are TGTGCCAGCAGCCTCGGTAGCAATCAGCCCCAGCATTTT.

The rearrangement links TRBV6-5 to TRBJ2-1; 11 bases line up with TRBD1. CDR3 length equals 14 residues. V shed 0 bases, J shed 10 bases, and the junction held 2 bases outside the gene matches. Germline values: CDR1 MNHEY, CDR2 SVGAGI. Written as DNA, the CDR3 is TGTGCCAGCAGTTACTCGGGACAGGGGGACGAGCAGTTCTTC. Amino acid sequence: CASSYSGQGDEQFF.

The chain recombines TRBV4-1 with TRBJ2-1; the match to TRBD2 covers 7 bases. The germline gives CDR1 MGHRA, CDR2 YSYEKL. The CDR3 contains 13 residues. Germline trimming cut 3 bases from V and 7 bases from J; bases unmatched to any gene: 3. Here the CDR3 DNA reads TGCGCCAGCAGCCATTCGGGGGGTAATGAGCAGTTCTTC. Translated, it gives CASSHSGGNEQFF.